What follows is one T cell receptor beta chain and its context. The record originates from a study of blood T cell repertoires in COVID-19. The CDR3 consists of 15 residues. Germline loops: CDR1 LNHNV, CDR2 YYDKDF (reference sequence). Trimming at V came to 4 bases and at J to 6 bases, leaving 7 bases not matched to a gene. Source study methods: Estimates of nucleated cell counts were drawn from the amplification of reference gene primers. TCRdb's table, derived via immunoSEQ multiplex PCR, lists solely in-frame clones and lacks some. V and J calls and clone size come straight from that table; D and trimming were deduced from the DNA. The data contain about 220,000 clones, 70% to 85% of them singletons.

The rearrangement joins TRBV15 to TRBJ2-1; the match to TRBD2 covers 9 bases. Input material: PBMCs or T cells enriched from blood (not recorded which). The TCR comes from a woman aged 60-75 years who had recovered from COVID-19. The DNA of the CDR3 is TGTGCCACCAGCATTTCGCGGGGGGGGCTCAATGAGCAGTTCTTC. It yields the protein CATSISRGGLNEQFF.